This T cell receptor (beta chain) originates from a study of OX40 agonist ivuxolimab in advanced cancers. The protocol was immunoSEQ multiplex PCR, while the TCRdb copy is restricted to in-frame clones and leaves out a portion. This sample has about 100,000 clones, with just over 90% found just once. The V and J ends lost 4 bases and 6 bases respectively, with 17 bases between them. The CDR3 contains 14 residues. Looked up from germline, CDR1 is SGHRS and CDR2 is YFSETQ. This specimen was CD4+ or CD8+ T cells sorted from blood, taken in a trial of the OX40 agonist ivuxolimab. This TCR derives from an adult with an advanced solid tumor such as melanoma, head and neck, liver or kidney cancer. This rearrangement joins TRBV5-1 to TRBJ2-7; D might be TRBD1 (7 bases). The CDR3 sequence is CASSEPGGGGEQYF. CDR3 nucleotides: TGCGCCAGCAGCGAGCCAGGGGGAGGTGGCGAGCAGTACTTC. The full variable domain, completed using reference TRBV5-1 and TRBJ2-7, is KAGVTQTPRYLIKTRGQQVTLSCSPISGHRSVSWYQQTPGQGLQFLFEYFSETQRNKGNFPGRFSGRQFSNSRSEMNVSTLELGDSALYLCASSEPGGGGEQYFGPGTRLTVT.